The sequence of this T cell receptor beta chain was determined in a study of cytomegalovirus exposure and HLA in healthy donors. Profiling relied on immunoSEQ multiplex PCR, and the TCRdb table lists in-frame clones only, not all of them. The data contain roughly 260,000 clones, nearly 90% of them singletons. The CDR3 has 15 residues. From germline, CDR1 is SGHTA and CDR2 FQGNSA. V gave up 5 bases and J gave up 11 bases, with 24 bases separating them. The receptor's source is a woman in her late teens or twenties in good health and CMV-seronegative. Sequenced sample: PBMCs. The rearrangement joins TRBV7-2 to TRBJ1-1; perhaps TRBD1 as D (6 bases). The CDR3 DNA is TGTGCCAGCAGCCCGATGACAGGCCTCACGACAAGGGCTTTCTTT. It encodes CASSPMTGLTTRAFF.